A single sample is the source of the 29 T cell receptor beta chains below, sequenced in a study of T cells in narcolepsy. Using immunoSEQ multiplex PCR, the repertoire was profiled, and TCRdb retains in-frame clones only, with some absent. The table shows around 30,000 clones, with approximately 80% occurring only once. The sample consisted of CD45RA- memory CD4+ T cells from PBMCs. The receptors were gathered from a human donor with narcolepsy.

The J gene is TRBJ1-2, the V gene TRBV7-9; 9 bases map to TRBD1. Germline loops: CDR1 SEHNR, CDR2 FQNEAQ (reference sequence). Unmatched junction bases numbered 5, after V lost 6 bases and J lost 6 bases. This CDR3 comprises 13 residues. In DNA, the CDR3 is TGTGCCAGCAGACTACAGGGGGCAGATGGCTACACCTTC. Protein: CASRLQGADGYTF. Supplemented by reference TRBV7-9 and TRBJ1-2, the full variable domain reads DTGVSQNPRHKITKRGQNVTFRCDPISEHNRLYWYRQTLGQGPEFLTYFQNEAQLEKSRLLSDRFSAERPKGSFSTLEIQRTEQGDSAMYLCASRLQGADGYTFGSGTRLTVV.

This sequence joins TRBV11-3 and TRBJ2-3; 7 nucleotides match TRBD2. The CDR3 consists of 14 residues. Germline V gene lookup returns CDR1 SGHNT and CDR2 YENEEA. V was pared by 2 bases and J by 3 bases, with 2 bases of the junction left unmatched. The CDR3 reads CASSLSGVTDTQYF. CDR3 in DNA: TGTGCCAGCAGCTTAAGCGGGGTAACAGATACGCAGTATTTT.

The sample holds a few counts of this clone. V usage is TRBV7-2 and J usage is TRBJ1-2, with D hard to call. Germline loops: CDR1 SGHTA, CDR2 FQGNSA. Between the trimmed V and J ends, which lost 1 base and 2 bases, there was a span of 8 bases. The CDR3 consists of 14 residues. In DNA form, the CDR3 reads TGTGCCAGCAGCTTAGGACTTCAGAACTATGGCTACACCTTC. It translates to CASSLGLQNYGYTF.

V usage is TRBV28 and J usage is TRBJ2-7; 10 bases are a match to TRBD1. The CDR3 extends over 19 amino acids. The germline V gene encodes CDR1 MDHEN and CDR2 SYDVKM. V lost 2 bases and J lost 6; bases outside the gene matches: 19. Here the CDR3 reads CASSLHLRSTGGSRGEQYF. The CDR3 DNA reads TGTGCCAGCAGTTTACACCTCCGATCGACAGGGGGCTCTCGCGGCGAGCAGTACTTC.

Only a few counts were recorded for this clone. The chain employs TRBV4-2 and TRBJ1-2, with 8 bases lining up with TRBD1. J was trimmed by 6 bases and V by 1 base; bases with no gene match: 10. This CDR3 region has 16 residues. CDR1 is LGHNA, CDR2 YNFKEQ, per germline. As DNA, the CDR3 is TGTGCCAGCAGCCAAGGGCCCGGACAGGGTCTTGATGGCTACACCTTC. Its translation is CASSQGPGQGLDGYTF.

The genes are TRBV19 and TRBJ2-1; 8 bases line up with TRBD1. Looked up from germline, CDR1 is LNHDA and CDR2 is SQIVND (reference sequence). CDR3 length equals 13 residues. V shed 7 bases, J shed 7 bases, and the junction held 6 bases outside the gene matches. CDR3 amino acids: CASTMTGVNEQFF. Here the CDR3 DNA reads TGTGCCAGTACTATGACAGGGGTGAATGAGCAGTTCTTC.

CDR3 loop: CASSLSDRGTQYF. CDR3 coding DNA: TGTGCCAGCAGTTTATCAGACAGGGGTACGCAGTATTTT. The chain combines TRBV28 with TRBJ2-3; TRBD1 matches 8 bases. The germline gives CDR1 MDHEN, CDR2 SYDVKM. The J segment lost 8 bases and the V segment lost 1 base, leaving 2 bases of the junction unmatched. This CDR3 contains 13 residues.

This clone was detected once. CDR3 coding DNA: TGTGCCAGCAGCTTGGTGTCCATCTGGGGCACTGAAGCTTTCTTT. It specifies CASSLVSIWGTEAFF. The chain employs TRBV5-4 and TRBJ1-1; no clear D. This CDR3 is 15 amino acids long. Germline loops: CDR1 SGHNT, CDR2 YYREEE (reference sequence). V lost 0 bases, J lost 4 bases, and 13 bases lay in between. Drawing the rest from reference TRBV5-4 and TRBJ1-1, the complete variable domain is ETGVTQSPTHLIKTRGQQVTLRCSSQSGHNTVSWYQQALGQGPQFIFQYYREEENGRGNFPPRFSGLQFPNYSSELNVNALELDDSALYLCASSLVSIWGTEAFFGQGTRLTVV.

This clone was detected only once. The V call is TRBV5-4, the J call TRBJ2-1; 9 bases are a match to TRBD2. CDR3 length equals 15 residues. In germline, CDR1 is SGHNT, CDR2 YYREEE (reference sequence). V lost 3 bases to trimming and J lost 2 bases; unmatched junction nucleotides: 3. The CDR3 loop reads CASSSRGGAYNEQFF. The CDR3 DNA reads TGTGCCAGCAGCTCGCGGGGGGGAGCCTACAATGAGCAGTTCTTC.

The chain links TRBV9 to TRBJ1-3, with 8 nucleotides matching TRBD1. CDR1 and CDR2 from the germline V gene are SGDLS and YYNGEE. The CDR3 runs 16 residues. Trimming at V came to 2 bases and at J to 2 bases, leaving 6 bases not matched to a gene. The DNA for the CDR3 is TGTGCCAGCAGCGTTACAGGGGGATCTGCTGGAAACACCATATATTTT. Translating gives CASSVTGGSAGNTIYF.

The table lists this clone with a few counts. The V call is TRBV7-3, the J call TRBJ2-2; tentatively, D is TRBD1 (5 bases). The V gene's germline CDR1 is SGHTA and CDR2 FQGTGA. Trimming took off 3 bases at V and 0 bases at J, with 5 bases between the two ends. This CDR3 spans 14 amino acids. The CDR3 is CASSLDTNTGELFF. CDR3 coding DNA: TGTGCCAGCAGCTTGGACACGAACACCGGGGAGCTGTTTTTT.

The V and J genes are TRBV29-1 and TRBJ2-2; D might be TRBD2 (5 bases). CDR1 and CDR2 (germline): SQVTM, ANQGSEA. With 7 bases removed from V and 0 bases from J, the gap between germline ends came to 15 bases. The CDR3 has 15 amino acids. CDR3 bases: TGCAGCGCTGGGCTCGGGGTATCGAACACCGGGGAGCTGTTTTTT. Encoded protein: CSAGLGVSNTGELFF.

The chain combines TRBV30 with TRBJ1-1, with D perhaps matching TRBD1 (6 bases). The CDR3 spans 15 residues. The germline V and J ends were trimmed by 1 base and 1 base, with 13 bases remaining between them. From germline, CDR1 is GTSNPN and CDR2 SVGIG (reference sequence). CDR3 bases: TGTGCCTGGAGTGGGGCAACCAGGGGGAACACTGAAGCTTTCTTT. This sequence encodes CAWSGATRGNTEAFF.

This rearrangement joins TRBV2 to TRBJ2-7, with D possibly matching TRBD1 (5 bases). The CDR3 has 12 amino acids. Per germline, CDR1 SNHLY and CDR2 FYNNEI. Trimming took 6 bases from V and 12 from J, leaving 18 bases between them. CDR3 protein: CASRGDSVSSYF. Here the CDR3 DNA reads TGTGCCAGCAGGGGCGACAGCGTATCGTCGTACTTC.

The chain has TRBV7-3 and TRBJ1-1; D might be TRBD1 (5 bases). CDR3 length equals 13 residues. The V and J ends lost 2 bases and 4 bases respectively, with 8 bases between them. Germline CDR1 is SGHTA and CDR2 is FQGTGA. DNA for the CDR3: TGTGCCAGCAGCTTATTGGGGGGCACTGAAGCTTTCTTT. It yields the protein CASSLLGGTEAFF.

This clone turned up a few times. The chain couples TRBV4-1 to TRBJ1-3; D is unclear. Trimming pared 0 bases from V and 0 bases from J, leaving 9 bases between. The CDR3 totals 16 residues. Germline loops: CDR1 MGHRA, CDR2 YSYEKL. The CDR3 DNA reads TGCGCCAGCAGCCAAGATCCCGGAATCTCTGGAAACACCATATATTTT. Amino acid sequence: CASSQDPGISGNTIYF.

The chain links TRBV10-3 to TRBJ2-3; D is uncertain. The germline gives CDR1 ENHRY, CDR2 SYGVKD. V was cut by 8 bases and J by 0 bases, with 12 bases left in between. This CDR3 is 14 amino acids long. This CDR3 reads CAIRGADSTDTQYF. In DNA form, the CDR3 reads TGTGCCATCCGTGGCGCGGATAGCACAGATACGCAGTATTTT.

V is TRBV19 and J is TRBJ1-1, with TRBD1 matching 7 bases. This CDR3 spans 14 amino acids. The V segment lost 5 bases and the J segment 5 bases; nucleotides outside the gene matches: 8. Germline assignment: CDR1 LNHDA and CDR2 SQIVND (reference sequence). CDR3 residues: CASSWGQTRTEAFF. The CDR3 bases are TGTGCCAGTAGTTGGGGACAGACCAGGACTGAAGCTTTCTTT.

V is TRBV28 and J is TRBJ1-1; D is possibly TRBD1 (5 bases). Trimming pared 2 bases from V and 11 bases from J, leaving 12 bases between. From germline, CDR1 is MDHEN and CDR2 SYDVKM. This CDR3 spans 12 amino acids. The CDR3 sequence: CASSLVSGQAFF. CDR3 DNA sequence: TGTGCCAGCAGTTTAGTATCGGGGCAGGCTTTCTTT.

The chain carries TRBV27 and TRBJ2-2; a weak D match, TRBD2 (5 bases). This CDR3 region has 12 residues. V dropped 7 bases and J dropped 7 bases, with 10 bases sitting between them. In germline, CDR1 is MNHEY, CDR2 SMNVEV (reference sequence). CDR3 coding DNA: TGTGCCAGCACCACAGAGGGCGGGGAGCTGTTTTTT. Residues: CASTTEGGELFF.

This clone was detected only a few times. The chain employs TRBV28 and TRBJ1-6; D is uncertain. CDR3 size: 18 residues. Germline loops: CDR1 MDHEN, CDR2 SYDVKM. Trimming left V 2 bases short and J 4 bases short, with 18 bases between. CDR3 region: CASSLPKLGLSYNSPLHF. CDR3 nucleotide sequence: TGTGCCAGCAGTTTACCCAAGCTTGGACTATCTTATAATTCACCCCTCCACTTT.

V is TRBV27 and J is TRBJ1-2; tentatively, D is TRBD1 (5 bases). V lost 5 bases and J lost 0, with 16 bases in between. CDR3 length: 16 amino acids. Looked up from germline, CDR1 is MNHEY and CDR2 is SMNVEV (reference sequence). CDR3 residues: CASSPDRGGPNYGYTF. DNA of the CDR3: TGTGCCAGCAGTCCAGATCGGGGGGGACCTAACTATGGCTACACCTTC.

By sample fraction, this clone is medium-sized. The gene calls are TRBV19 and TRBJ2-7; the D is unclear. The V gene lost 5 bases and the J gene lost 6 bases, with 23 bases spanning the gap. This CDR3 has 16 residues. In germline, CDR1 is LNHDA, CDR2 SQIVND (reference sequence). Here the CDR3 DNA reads TGTGCCAGTAGTGGCACCGAGACACCGTCTCGCGCCGAGCAGTACTTC. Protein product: CASSGTETPSRAEQYF.

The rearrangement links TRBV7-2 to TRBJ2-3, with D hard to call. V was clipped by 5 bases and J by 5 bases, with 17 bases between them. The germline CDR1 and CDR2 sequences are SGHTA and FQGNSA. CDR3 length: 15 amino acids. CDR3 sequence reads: CASSPRTGPGDTQYF. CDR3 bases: TGTGCCAGCAGCCCTAGAACTGGGCCGGGAGATACGCAGTATTTT.

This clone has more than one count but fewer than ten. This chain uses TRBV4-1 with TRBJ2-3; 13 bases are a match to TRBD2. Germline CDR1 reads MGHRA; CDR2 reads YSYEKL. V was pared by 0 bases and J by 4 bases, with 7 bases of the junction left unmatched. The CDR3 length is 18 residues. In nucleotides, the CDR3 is TGCGCCAGCAGCCAAGAAACTAGCGGGGGGGCCACGGCAGATACGCAGTATTTT. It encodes CASSQETSGGATADTQYF.

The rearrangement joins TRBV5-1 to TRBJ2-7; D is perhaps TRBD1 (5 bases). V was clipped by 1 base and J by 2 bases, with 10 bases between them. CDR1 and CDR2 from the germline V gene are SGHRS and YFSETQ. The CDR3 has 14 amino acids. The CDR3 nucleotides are TGCGCCAGCAGCTTGATGACAGAGACCTACGAGCAGTACTTC. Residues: CASSLMTETYEQYF.

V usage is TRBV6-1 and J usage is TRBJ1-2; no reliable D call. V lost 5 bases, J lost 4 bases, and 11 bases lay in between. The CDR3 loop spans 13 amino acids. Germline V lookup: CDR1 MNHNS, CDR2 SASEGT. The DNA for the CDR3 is TGTGCCAGCAGTCCACCAGTTGGCTATGGCTACACCTTC. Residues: CASSPPVGYGYTF.

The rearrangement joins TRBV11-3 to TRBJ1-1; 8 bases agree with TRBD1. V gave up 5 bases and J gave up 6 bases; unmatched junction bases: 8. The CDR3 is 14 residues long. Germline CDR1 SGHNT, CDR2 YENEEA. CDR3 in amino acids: CASSPEAGGSEAFF. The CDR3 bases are TGTGCCAGCAGCCCAGAGGCAGGGGGCTCTGAAGCTTTCTTT.

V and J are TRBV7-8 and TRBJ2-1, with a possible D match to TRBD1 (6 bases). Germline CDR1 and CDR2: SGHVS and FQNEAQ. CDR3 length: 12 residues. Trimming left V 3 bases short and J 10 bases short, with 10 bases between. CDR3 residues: CASSFMRGEQFF. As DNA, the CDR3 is TGTGCCAGCAGCTTCATGAGGGGGGAGCAGTTCTTC.